This record looks at one TCR beta chain sequence and its context. This receptor's antigen is unknown. The input lacks base qualities; no much larger clone sits a single base away. The entry originates in a study of T cells in Graves' hyperthyroidism and ophthalmopathy (dated by TCRdb to about 2019). Notes on the research overall: Peripheral blood was collected at initial diagnosis, before any treatment. To identify TCR V-J signatures that set the groups apart, the researchers used a discovery cohort of roughly 100 patients, made up of roughly 40 with Graves' ophthalmopathy and some 56 with stable Graves' hyperthyroidism. Prospective prediction of ophthalmopathy was tested in an independent validation cohort consisting of 18 to 20 hyperthyroidism patients and more than 15 patients who later progressed to ophthalmopathy. The 75 to 100 discovery patients were divided at random into training and test sets in a 7:3 ratio. In more than 5 Graves' hyperthyroidism patients, the study also compared T-cell repertoires from thyroid tissue with T-cell repertoires from blood. After blood sampling, hyperthyroidism patients were treated with methimazole at a starting dose of 30 mg daily, and ophthalmopathy patients were treated with high-dose intravenous methylprednisolone. According to the paper, TCR Vbeta CDR3 sequencing was carried out on approximately 140 peripheral blood samples, which came from 40 to 45 ophthalmopathy, approximately 78 hyperthyroidism and roughly 17 progressor patients. General findings and caveats noted by the study authors: Most expanded thyroid clonotypes (frequency above 0.001) were also detected in blood, suggesting blood repertoires may reflect thyroid immune responses. During validation, the model predicted progression to ophthalmopathy a median of roughly six months ahead of onset, with almost 71% sensitivity and 72.22% specificity. Sample size was not statistically predetermined, and blinding of investigators to group allocation was not performed. Ophthalmopathy was separated from stable hyperthyroidism by a 13 V-J signature model, with just over 85% sensitivity and about 81% specificity obtained in cross-validation and 80%/75% obtained in testing.

Deletion took 2 bases off V and 5 bases off J, with a span of 15 bases between the germline ends. Including cysteine and phenylalanine, the CDR3 has 15 amino acids. The CDR3 DNA has 45 bases and is translated from base 1. As encoded in the germline V gene, CDR1 is SNHLY while CDR2 is FYNNEI. Ophthalmopathy patients had moderately to severely active disease, Clinical Activity Score of at least 3, NOSPECS grade of at least 4, and duration under 3 months. Exclusion was applied to patients with uncontrolled infections, other autoimmune diseases, pregnancy or lactation. Diagnoses were based on clinical symptoms, serum thyroxine and TRAb, thyroid ultrasound and orbital computed tomography. PBMCs were separated from approximately 10 ml of fresh peripheral blood using Ficoll-Paque density gradient centrifugation. Total RNA was extracted with Trizol reagent, and quality was checked on an Agilent 2100 Bioanalyzer.

Amplification of TCR beta CDR3 regions was carried out from RNA transcripts. The TCR CDR3 was subjected to a first round of RT-PCR using the HTBI primer set and the Qiagen OneStep RT-PCR kit. Libraries were constructed in a second round of multiplex PCR, after which size selection and purification were performed. The libraries were sequenced on an Illumina HiSeq2000 using paired-end 100 bp reads. In the authors' own workflow: Raw data were processed with SOAPnuke, discarding reads with adapters, uncalled bases, mean Phred below 15, or no exact constant-primer or identifier match. High-quality paired reads were merged using COPE v1.2.5, and each unique nucleotide sequence was defined as a clonotype. Clonotypes were aligned to IMGT TRBV, TRBD and TRBJ reference segments using MiTCR v1.1. The analysis was restricted to V-J combinations with a frequency above 0.0001, which together covered approximately 99% of the repertoires. The TCS score was defined as the ratio of F50 (clonal expansion) to E x V (chaos), calculated using BLOSUM62-based TCRdist between CDR3 peptides within each V-J. Welch's t-statistics and random forest reduced fewer than 550 V-J features to 10 to 15, which were used in a naive Bayes classifier (R e1071). TCRdb trimmed public reads at Q25 via fastp, called clones via MiXCR and kept in-frame beta chains. Each entry merges the rows of one CDR3 protein and shows their most common DNA and genes. These V and J calls rely on TCRdb rather than the paper's analysis. In all, the sample holds over 500,000 distinct CDR3 sequences, and under 20% of those were seen once. The ten most abundant clones make up roughly 15% of the sample.

The V and J segments used are TRBV2 and TRBJ1-1, with TRBD1 tentatively as D gene (6 bases match). This receptor was identified in a woman younger than 35 with Graves' ophthalmopathy. The source material was blood. The DNA is TGTGCCAGCAGTGAAAGTGGGGGGCGCGTTACTGAAGCTTTCTTT. It translates as CASSESGGRVTEAFF.